Given below is one T cell receptor beta chain in context. Repertoires were generated with immunoSEQ multiplex PCR, while TCRdb's copy carries only in-frame clones and drops some. The profile covers 75,000 to 90,000 clones, with 95% to 97% appearing a single time and roughly 0.33% taken by the ten largest. The sample is drawn from a study of technical replicates of blood from a handful of donors. This CDR3 region has 11 residues. The V segment lost 6 bases and the J segment 2 bases; nucleotides outside the gene matches: 0. CDR1 and CDR2 from the germline V gene are SQVTM and ANQGSEA. This receptor was taken from a human donor in good health. The specimen sequenced was T cells isolated from PBMCs. V usage is TRBV29-1 and J usage is TRBJ1-2, with 7 bases lining up with TRBD1. Written as DNA, the CDR3 is TGCAGCGTGACAGGGAACTATGGCTACACCTTC. Its translation: CSVTGNYGYTF. The variable domain in full, with the rest retrieved from reference TRBV29-1 and TRBJ1-2, is SAVISQKPSRDICQRGTSLTIQCQVDSQVTMMFWYRQQPGQSLTLIATANQGSEATYESGFVIDKFPISRPNLTFSTLTVSNMSPEDSSIYLCSVTGNYGYTFGSGTRLTVV.